This entry describes one T cell receptor (beta chain). Which antigen it targets is not known. Per-base quality was not reported, and no clone a single base away is much larger than it. These data originate in a study of blood T cell repertoires in COVID-19 (dated by TCRdb to the early 2020s). Broadly, across the study: Samples from collaborators originated in the United States, Italy and Spain and spanned both the acute and convalescent phases of COVID-19. The repertoires were released in a freely available public database meant as a resource for research on the immune response to SARS-CoV-2. Samples came from the ongoing ImmuneRACE study (first 160 participants) plus 1,254 subjects from 6 global collaborators. The material from the prospective study consisted of cDNA or gDNA derived from T cells, B-cell-depleted T cells, or PBMCs. A de-identified subject ID, COVID-19 status, age in years and sex were almost always included in the sample metadata. The dataset comprised deeply sampled blood TCRbeta repertoires from subjects exposed to, actively infected with, or recovered from COVID-19. Where HLA class I and class II types were available, the types were taken from metadata supplied by the sample provider, not from assay-based typing.

Study-level results and caveats: Clinical and demographic metadata were provided uncurated, with the amount varying by source and participant.

TCRbeta CDR3 regions were amplified from genomic DNA using the immunoSEQ Assay, a bias-controlled multiplex PCR. For the original study's pipeline: The number of nucleated cells in each sample was estimated from the amplification of reference gene primers within the assay. To quantify the absolute abundance of each unique TCRbeta CDR3 rearrangement, sequence reads were collapsed and filtered. For each sample, productive Simpson clonality was calculated as the square root of Simpson's diversity index over productive rearrangements. TCRdb stores this immuneACCESS table with in-frame sequences only. Part of the clones is absent; in the studies checked, under half of the shortfall reflects unresolved V genes, and no reason is known for the rest. Clone size and the V and J calls come from that table; the DNA yielded D and trimming. The sample yields a few hundred thousand clones; roughly 90% were counted once. The ten largest clones add up to about 2.9% of the sample.

One collaborating source in Seattle enrolled patients while the patients were actively infected and followed the patients over time throughout the course of disease. The collaborating institutions used their own protocols to collect whole blood in K2EDTA tubes. Collaborator samples were shipped for TCRbeta analysis as frozen whole blood, isolated PBMCs, or DNA extracted from either sample type. V loses 8 bases, J loses 0 bases, and the germline ends lie 19 bases apart. CDR1 and CDR2 were assigned from the germline V gene as KGHSH and LQKENI. There are 17 amino acids in the CDR3, from cysteine to phenylalanine inclusive. CDR3 DNA only is kept here, 51 bases in frame from base 1.

Sequencing was performed on peripheral blood. This TCR was sampled from a woman aged 30 to 39 with COVID-19, enrolled during active disease. The rearranged chain carries TRBV18 and TRBJ2-2, and perhaps TRBD1 as D gene, on 5 matching bases. CDR3 protein: CASTRDQGEANTGELFF. At the DNA level, the sequence is TGTGCCAGCACCCGAGACCAGGGCGAAGCGAACACCGGGGAGCTGTTTTTT.